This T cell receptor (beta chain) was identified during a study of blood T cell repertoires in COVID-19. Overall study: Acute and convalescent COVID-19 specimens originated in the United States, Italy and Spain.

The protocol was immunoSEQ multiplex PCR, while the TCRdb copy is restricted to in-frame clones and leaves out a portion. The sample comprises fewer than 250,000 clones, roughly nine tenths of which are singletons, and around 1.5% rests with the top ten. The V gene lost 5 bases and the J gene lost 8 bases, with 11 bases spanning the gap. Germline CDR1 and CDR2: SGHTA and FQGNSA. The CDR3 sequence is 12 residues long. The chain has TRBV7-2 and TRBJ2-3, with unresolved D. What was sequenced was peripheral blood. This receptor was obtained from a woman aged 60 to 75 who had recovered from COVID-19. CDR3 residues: CASSPPSGTQYF. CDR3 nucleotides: TGTGCCAGCAGCCCCCCTTCAGGTACGCAGTATTTT.